These 28 T cell receptor beta chains originate from one sample sequenced in a study of CD8 T cells in ankylosing spondylitis. TCRdb re-called the 5' RACE reads through MiXCR, storing one row per CDR3 protein. The table records around 13,000 distinct CDR3 sequences, approximately 2.8% of them present only once. The sequenced material came from blood, either unsorted or a sorted T cell fraction (not recorded which). These receptors were taken from a male donor with ankylosing spondylitis or in good health (not recorded which).

This clonotype was counted ten times or more. This chain links TRBV9 with TRBJ2-1; 8 nucleotides match TRBD2. With V trimmed by 4 bases and J by 4 bases, 13 bases remained unmatched. In germline, CDR1 is SGDLS, CDR2 YYNGEE. The CDR3 runs to 17 residues. CDR3 amino acids: CASSPGSNTGGYNEQFF. In DNA, the CDR3 is TGTGCCAGCAGCCCCGGTAGTAACACGGGGGGGTACAATGAGCAGTTCTTC.

This clonotype was seen at least ten times. The chain employs TRBV9 and TRBJ2-5; 11 bases agree with TRBD2. The junction had 9 bases not matched to a gene; V was cut back by 0 bases and J by 5 bases. Looked up from germline, CDR1 is SGDLS and CDR2 is YYNGEE. CDR3 length: 17 amino acids. The CDR3 nucleotides read TGTGCCAGCAGCGTAGATCCTAGCGGGGGGACTAAGGAGACCCAGTACTTC. Its translation is CASSVDPSGGTKETQYF.

In its sample, this clonotype was seen many times. This rearrangement joins TRBV9 to TRBJ2-6; D may be TRBD2 (5 bases). V lost 4 bases to trimming and J lost 0 bases, with 17 bases between them. The CDR3 has 18 residues. Per the germline V gene, CDR1 is SGDLS and CDR2 is YYNGEE. CDR3 DNA sequence: TGTGCCAGCAGCCCACTAGGGAAGGGCGGCTCTGGGGCCAACGTCCTGACTTTC. It is translated as CASSPLGKGGSGANVLTF. Full variable domain (rest looked up from reference TRBV9 and TRBJ2-6): DSGVTQTPKHLITATGQRVTLRCSPRSGDLSVYWYQQSLDQGLQFLIQYYNGEERAKGNILERFSAQQFPDLHSELNLSSLELGDSALYFCASSPLGKGGSGANVLTFGAGSRLTVL.

This clonotype was observed many times. The V and J genes are TRBV27 and TRBJ1-2; 10 positions agree with TRBD1. The CDR3 spans 21 residues. In germline, CDR1 is MNHEY, CDR2 SMNVEV (reference sequence). Trimming cost V 7 bases and J 1 base; bases outside gene matches: 24. CDR3 nucleotides: TGTGCCAGCATCCTAGCATCGGGGGTTTCTTGGGGGACAGGGGTTAACTATGGCTACACCTTC. Its translation: CASILASGVSWGTGVNYGYTF.

This clonotype was found many times. The CDR3 protein is CASSLREGYNEQFF. DNA for the CDR3: TGTGCCAGCAGTTTGCGGGAGGGGTACAATGAGCAGTTCTTC. The chain couples TRBV6-5 to TRBJ2-1; 9 nucleotides align to TRBD2. The V gene's germline CDR1 is MNHEY and CDR2 SVGAGI. CDR3 size: 14 residues. The J segment lost 4 bases and the V segment lost 4 bases, leaving 2 bases of the junction unmatched.

There are many counts of this clonotype. The chain employs TRBV9 and TRBJ2-5, with 8 nucleotides matching TRBD1. This CDR3 spans 14 amino acids. After removal of 0 bases from V and 5 bases from J, the junction contained 3 bases not matched to a gene. The germline CDR1 and CDR2 sequences are SGDLS and YYNGEE. The CDR3 here is CASSVATGGETQYF. Here the CDR3 DNA reads TGTGCCAGCAGCGTAGCTACAGGGGGGGAGACCCAGTACTTC.

This clonotype was counted many times. The V call is TRBV9, the J call TRBJ1-1, with D perhaps TRBD1 (6 bases). Germline V CDR1 and CDR2: SGDLS, YYNGEE. Between the trimmed V and J ends, which lost 3 bases and 5 bases, there was a span of 14 bases. The CDR3 has 14 amino acids. CDR3 bases: TGTGCCAGCAGCGCCCAAGGGGGGGGGACTGAAGCTTTCTTT. Translation: CASSAQGGGTEAFF.

In its sample, this clonotype is medium-sized. This sequence joins TRBV9 and TRBJ1-4; tentative D call: TRBD1 (5 bases). Germline assignment: CDR1 SGDLS and CDR2 YYNGEE. The germline V and J ends were trimmed by 4 bases and 0 bases, with 10 bases remaining between them. The CDR3 extends over 15 amino acids. For the CDR3, the DNA is TGTGCCAGCAGCTTCGGGGCGGCAACTAATGAAAAACTGTTTTTT. It is translated as CASSFGAATNEKLFF.

This clonotype was seen repeatedly, ten times or more. The rearrangement uses TRBV9 and TRBJ2-5; 10 nucleotides match TRBD1. The junction had 4 bases not matched to a gene; V was cut back by 4 bases and J by 1 base. The CDR3 is 15 amino acids. Germline V gene lookup returns CDR1 SGDLS and CDR2 YYNGEE. The CDR3 spells CASSLTGGGQETQYF. CDR3 bases: TGTGCCAGCAGCTTGACAGGGGGCGGCCAAGAGACCCAGTACTTC.

This clonotype was recorded at least ten times. The chain employs TRBV9 and TRBJ2-7; D gene ambiguous. Trimming took off 0 bases at V and 2 bases at J, with 9 bases between the two ends. The CDR3 extends over 14 amino acids. CDR1 and CDR2 (germline): SGDLS, YYNGEE. The DNA for the CDR3 is TGTGCCAGCAGCGTAGCGGCGGCCACCTACGAGCAGTACTTC. Amino acid sequence: CASSVAAATYEQYF. Using reference TRBV9 and TRBJ2-7 for the parts outside the CDR3, the full variable domain is DSGVTQTPKHLITATGQRVTLRCSPRSGDLSVYWYQQSLDQGLQFLIQYYNGEERAKGNILERFSAQQFPDLHSELNLSSLELGDSALYFCASSVAAATYEQYFGPGTRLTVT.

This clonotype appeared many times. This chain uses TRBV9 with TRBJ2-5; 8 bases fit TRBD2. The CDR3 sequence is 16 residues long. After removal of 0 bases from V and 3 bases from J, the junction contained 7 bases not matched to a gene. Germline V gives CDR1 SGDLS, CDR2 YYNGEE. In DNA, the CDR3 is TGTGCCAGCAGCGTAGCGGCGGGAGGCCGAGAAGAGACCCAGTACTTC. It codes for CASSVAAGGREETQYF. The full variable domain, completed using reference TRBV9 and TRBJ2-5, is DSGVTQTPKHLITATGQRVTLRCSPRSGDLSVYWYQQSLDQGLQFLIQYYNGEERAKGNILERFSAQQFPDLHSELNLSSLELGDSALYFCASSVAAGGREETQYFGPGTRLLVL.

This clonotype was seen at least ten times. V usage is TRBV9 and J usage is TRBJ2-5; TRBD2 agrees at 8 bases. V was clipped by 0 bases and J by 1 base; unmatched bases: 2. Germline loops: CDR1 SGDLS, CDR2 YYNGEE. This CDR3 contains 15 residues. CDR3: CASSVEAGVQETQYF. DNA of the CDR3: TGTGCCAGCAGCGTAGAAGCGGGGGTCCAAGAGACCCAGTACTTC. The full variable domain, in which reference TRBV9 and TRBJ2-5 provide the parts outside the CDR3, is DSGVTQTPKHLITATGQRVTLRCSPRSGDLSVYWYQQSLDQGLQFLIQYYNGEERAKGNILERFSAQQFPDLHSELNLSSLELGDSALYFCASSVEAGVQETQYFGPGTRLLVL.

This clonotype was counted at least ten times. The CDR3 here is CASSVRQGAVGELFF. The CDR3 nucleotides are TGTGCCAGCAGCGTAAGACAGGGGGCGGTCGGGGAGCTGTTTTTT. The V call is TRBV9, the J call TRBJ2-2, with 10 nucleotides matching TRBD1. The CDR3 extends over 15 amino acids. V lost 1 base and J lost 7; bases outside the gene matches: 4. CDR1 is SGDLS and CDR2 is YYNGEE in the germline V gene.

This clonotype has a count of ten or more. The rearrangement joins TRBV9 to TRBJ2-3; D is undetermined. Trimming removed 0 bases at V and 5 bases at J, with 13 bases between. The CDR3 has 15 residues. CDR1 and CDR2 from the germline V gene are SGDLS and YYNGEE. The CDR3 sequence is CASSVAGSFGDTQYF. The CDR3, as DNA: TGTGCCAGCAGCGTAGCAGGTAGTTTCGGAGATACGCAGTATTTT.

This clonotype is termed medium-sized (0.01 to 0.1%). V and J are TRBV9 and TRBJ2-3; TRBD2 matches at 8 bases. CDR3 length equals 16 residues. With 4 bases clipped from V and 4 bases from J, the junction kept 11 bases outside the gene matches. From germline, CDR1 is SGDLS and CDR2 YYNGEE. In DNA, the CDR3 is TGTGCCAGCAGCACCACACAGCGGGGGTACTCAGATACGCAGTATTTT. Translating it yields CASSTTQRGYSDTQYF.

This clonotype was counted at least ten times. The chain links TRBV21-1 to TRBJ2-4. TRBV21-1 is deemed a pseudogene. This CDR3 spans 15 amino acids. In DNA form, the CDR3 reads TGTGCCAGCAGCAAGACAGGCTTAGCCAAAAACATTCAGTACTTC. As protein: CASSKTGLAKNIQYF.

Many counts were recorded for this clonotype. CDR3 region: CASSVSYNEQFF. CDR3 DNA sequence: TGTGCCAGCAGCGTATCCTACAATGAGCAGTTCTTC. The chain carries TRBV9 and TRBJ2-1; D is unresolved. CDR1 and CDR2 (germline): SGDLS, YYNGEE. The CDR3 runs 12 residues. The germline V and J ends were trimmed by 1 base and 1 base, with 0 bases remaining between them.

This clonotype was observed many times. This sequence joins TRBV9 and TRBJ1-2; D gene unclear. CDR1 and CDR2 from the germline V gene are SGDLS and YYNGEE. The CDR3 runs 17 residues. The V end was cut by 3 bases, the J end by 2 bases, with 20 bases between. The chain's CDR3 is CASSAASGPGGNYGYTF. CDR3 sequence (DNA): TGTGCCAGCAGCGCCGCATCCGGCCCCGGAGGGAACTATGGCTACACCTTC.

This clonotype has a count of ten or more. V is TRBV9 and J is TRBJ1-1; D gene uncertain. The CDR3 spans 14 residues. V shed 7 bases and J shed 0 bases, with 13 bases lying between them. In germline, CDR1 is SGDLS, CDR2 YYNGEE. The CDR3 is CASGREGLNTEAFF. CDR3 DNA: TGTGCCAGCGGCCGGGAGGGTTTGAACACTGAAGCTTTCTTT. Together with reference TRBV9 and TRBJ1-1, the CDR3 gives the full variable domain: DSGVTQTPKHLITATGQRVTLRCSPRSGDLSVYWYQQSLDQGLQFLIQYYNGEERAKGNILERFSAQQFPDLHSELNLSSLELGDSALYFCASGREGLNTEAFFGQGTRLTVV.

Ten or more counts support this clonotype. V usage is TRBV9 and J usage is TRBJ2-1; 9 bases map to TRBD1. V shed 4 bases, J shed 6 bases, and the junction held 5 bases outside the gene matches. The CDR3 runs to 14 residues. Germline-derived CDR1 and CDR2 are SGDLS and YYNGEE. CDR3 in amino acids: CASSRSTGGNEQFF. As DNA, the CDR3 is TGTGCCAGCAGCCGCTCGACAGGGGGCAATGAGCAGTTCTTC.

This clonotype appeared many times. The chain uses TRBV9 and TRBJ2-1, with 12 bases matching TRBD2. The ends lost 2 bases at V and 7 bases at J; junction bases unmatched: 7. Germline-derived CDR1 and CDR2 are SGDLS and YYNGEE. The CDR3 totals 16 residues. CDR3 in DNA: TGTGCCAGCAGCGTCTCCCTAGCGGGGGGGCGGAATGAGCAGTTCTTC. Translation: CASSVSLAGGRNEQFF. Supplemented by reference TRBV9 and TRBJ2-1, the full variable domain reads DSGVTQTPKHLITATGQRVTLRCSPRSGDLSVYWYQQSLDQGLQFLIQYYNGEERAKGNILERFSAQQFPDLHSELNLSSLELGDSALYFCASSVSLAGGRNEQFFGPGTRLTVL.

This clonotype appeared many times. V and J are TRBV9 and TRBJ2-3; 10 bases align to TRBD2. The CDR3 consists of 15 residues. V was clipped by 4 bases and J by 5 bases; unmatched bases: 7. Looked up from germline, CDR1 is SGDLS and CDR2 is YYNGEE. The DNA of the CDR3 is TGTGCCAGCAGCTTTAGCGGGGGGCCAGGAGATACGCAGTATTTT. Encoded protein: CASSFSGGPGDTQYF.

Many counts were recorded for this clonotype. The V gene is TRBV9, the J gene TRBJ2-3; D could derive from TRBD1 or TRBD2 (5 bases each). Germline V gene sequence: CDR1 SGDLS, CDR2 YYNGEE. CDR3 size: 14 residues. Trimming left V 4 bases short and J 2 bases short, with 11 bases between. The CDR3 DNA reads as TGTGCCAGCAGCCGGGACCCTGTCACAGATACGCAGTATTTT. Residues: CASSRDPVTDTQYF.

Judged by abundance, this clonotype is medium-sized. The V and J genes are TRBV9 and TRBJ2-1; TRBD2 agrees at 10 bases. This CDR3 contains 15 residues. The V gene's germline CDR1 is SGDLS and CDR2 YYNGEE. J was trimmed by 9 bases and V by 0 bases; bases with no gene match: 6. The CDR3 is CASSVASSGGGEQFF. CDR3 bases: TGTGCCAGCAGCGTAGCTTCTAGCGGGGGAGGTGAGCAGTTCTTC.

By frequency in the sample, this clonotype is medium-sized (0.01 to 0.1%). The chain recombines TRBV9 with TRBJ1-2; 8 nucleotides match TRBD1. The trim removed 2 bases at V and 7 bases at J, leaving 10 bases unmatched. From germline, CDR1 is SGDLS and CDR2 YYNGEE. This CDR3 region has 15 residues. CDR3 nucleotides: TGTGCCAGCAGCGTGGGACAGGACATCTTTGCTGGCTACACCTTC. As protein: CASSVGQDIFAGYTF.

This clonotype was detected only a few times. The chain employs TRBV9 and TRBJ2-1; 9 bases are a match to TRBD2. Germline V lookup: CDR1 SGDLS, CDR2 YYNGEE. Trimming at V came to 0 bases and at J to 5 bases, leaving 9 bases not matched to a gene. The CDR3 length is 17 residues. The CDR3 coding sequence is TGTGCCAGCAGCGTAGCACCCCAGGGACTAGCAAACAATGAGCAGTTCTTC. Protein product: CASSVAPQGLANNEQFF.

This clonotype was observed a handful of times. The chain couples TRBV9 to TRBJ2-3; a possible D gene is TRBD1 (5 bases). The V gene lost 4 bases and the J gene lost 6 bases, with 9 bases spanning the gap. The length of the CDR3 is 12 residues. Germline-derived CDR1 and CDR2 are SGDLS and YYNGEE. This CDR3 reads CASSTYRDTQYF. DNA of the CDR3: TGTGCCAGCAGCACATACAGGGATACGCAGTATTTT.

In this sample, this clonotype turned up many times. The chain combines TRBV9 with TRBJ2-5, with D perhaps matching TRBD2 (6 bases). Germline V gene lookup returns CDR1 SGDLS and CDR2 YYNGEE. Between the trimmed V and J ends, which lost 2 bases and 4 bases, there was a span of 18 bases. CDR3 size: 16 residues. Here the CDR3 reads CASSVGMMGRGETQYF. DNA for the CDR3: TGTGCCAGCAGCGTGGGGATGATGGGGCGGGGAGAGACCCAGTACTTC. Full variable domain (remainder filled in from reference TRBV9 and TRBJ2-5): DSGVTQTPKHLITATGQRVTLRCSPRSGDLSVYWYQQSLDQGLQFLIQYYNGEERAKGNILERFSAQQFPDLHSELNLSSLELGDSALYFCASSVGMMGRGETQYFGPGTRLLVL.